This note documents a single T cell receptor (beta chain) sequence. The antigen is not known. The source of the sample is a study of OX40 agonist ivuxolimab in advanced cancers. Study-wide background: The treatment was a fully human IgG2 OX40 agonist, ivuxolimab.

The repertoire was sequenced with immunoSEQ multiplex PCR; TCRdb's copy has only in-frame clones and lacks some. In the table there are some 43,000 clones, about 93% of which are singletons. Study findings and constraints: The CD4+ and CD8+ T cells in the blood had expanded clonally by week 6 at 0.1 to 3.0 mg/kg.

This specimen was CD4+ or CD8+ T cells sorted from blood, taken in a trial of the OX40 agonist ivuxolimab. The sequence came from an adult with an advanced solid tumor such as melanoma, head and neck, liver or kidney cancer.

The CDR3 bases are TGTGCCAGCAGCTTGGTATCCGGGGAGCTGTTTTTT. Amino acids: CASSLVSGELFF. The rearrangement links TRBV5-6 to TRBJ2-2; no clear D. Trimming left V 0 bases short and J 6 bases short, with 3 bases between. The germline V gene encodes CDR1 SGHDT and CDR2 YYEEEE. The CDR3 is made up of 12 amino acids. Variable domain in full (rest from reference TRBV5-6 and TRBJ2-2): DAGVTQSPTHLIKTRGQQVTLRCSPKSGHDTVSWYQQALGQGPQFIFQYYEEEERQRGNFPDRFSGHQFPNYSSELNVNALLLGDSALYLCASSLVSGELFFGEGSRLTVL.